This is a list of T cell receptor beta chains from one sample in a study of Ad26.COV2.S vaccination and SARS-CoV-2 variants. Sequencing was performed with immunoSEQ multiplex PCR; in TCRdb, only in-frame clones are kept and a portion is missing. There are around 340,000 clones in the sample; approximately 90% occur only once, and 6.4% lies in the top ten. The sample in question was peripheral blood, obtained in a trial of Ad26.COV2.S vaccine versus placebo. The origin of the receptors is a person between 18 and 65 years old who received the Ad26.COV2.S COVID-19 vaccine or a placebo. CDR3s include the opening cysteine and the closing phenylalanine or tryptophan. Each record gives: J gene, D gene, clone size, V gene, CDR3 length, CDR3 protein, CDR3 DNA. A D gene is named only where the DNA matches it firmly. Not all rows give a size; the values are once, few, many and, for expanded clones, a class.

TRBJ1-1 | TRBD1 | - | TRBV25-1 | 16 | CASSESYGQGNTEAFF | TGTGCCAGCAGTGAATCCTACGGACAGGGGAACACTGAAGCTTTCTTT
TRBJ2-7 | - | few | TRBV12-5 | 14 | CASGLGLHGYEQYF | TGTGCTAGTGGTTTGGGCTTACATGGCTACGAGCAGTACTTC
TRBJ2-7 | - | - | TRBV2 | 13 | CASSPPGRDEQYF | TGTGCCAGCAGCCCCCCAGGGCGGGACGAGCAGTACTTC
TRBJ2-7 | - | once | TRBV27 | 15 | CASSLSTYSTYEQYF | TGTGCCAGCAGTTTATCCACATACTCGACCTACGAGCAGTACTTC
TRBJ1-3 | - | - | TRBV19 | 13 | CASSGTSGNTIYF | TGTGCCAGTAGTGGGACTTCTGGAAACACCATATATTTT
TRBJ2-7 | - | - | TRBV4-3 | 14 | CASSQGRTTHEQYF | TGCGCCAGCAGCCAAGGGCGGACGACGCACGAGCAGTACTTC
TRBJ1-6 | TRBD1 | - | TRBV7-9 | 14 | CASSLRDRYSPLHF | TGTGCCAGCAGCTTAAGGGACAGGTATTCACCCCTCCACTTT
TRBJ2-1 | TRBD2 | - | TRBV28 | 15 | CASSPLAGVNLLEFF | TGTGCCAGCAGTCCACTAGCGGGAGTCAACCTTCTGGAGTTCTTC
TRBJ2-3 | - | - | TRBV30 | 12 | CAWDMGADTQYF | TGTGCCTGGGACATGGGGGCAGATACGCAGTATTTT
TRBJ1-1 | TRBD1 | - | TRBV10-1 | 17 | CASKSRTGSFLNTEAFF | TGCGCCAGCAAGTCCCGGACAGGGAGTTTTTTGAACACTGAAGCTTTCTTT
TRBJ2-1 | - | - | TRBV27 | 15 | CASSLGASSYNEQFF | TGTGCCAGCAGTTTAGGGGCGAGCTCCTACAATGAGCAGTTCTTC
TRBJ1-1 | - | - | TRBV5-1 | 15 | CASSLVPGVNTEAFF | TGCGCCAGCAGCTTGGTACCCGGGGTGAACACTGAAGCTTTCTTT
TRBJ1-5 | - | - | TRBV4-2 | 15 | CASSQVQGTEQPQHF | TGTGCCAGCAGCCAAGTCCAGGGGACGGAGCAGCCCCAGCATTTT
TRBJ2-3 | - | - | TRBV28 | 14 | CASSLGGSTDTQYF | TGTGCCAGCAGTTTAGGCGGTTCCACAGATACGCAGTATTTT
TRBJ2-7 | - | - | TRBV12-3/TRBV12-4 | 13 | CASSQMGTYEQYF | TGTGCCAGCAGTCAGATGGGAACCTACGAGCAGTACTTC
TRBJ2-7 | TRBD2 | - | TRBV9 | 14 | CASSVTSGVGEQYF | TGTGCCAGCAGCGTCACTAGCGGGGTGGGGGAGCAGTACTTC